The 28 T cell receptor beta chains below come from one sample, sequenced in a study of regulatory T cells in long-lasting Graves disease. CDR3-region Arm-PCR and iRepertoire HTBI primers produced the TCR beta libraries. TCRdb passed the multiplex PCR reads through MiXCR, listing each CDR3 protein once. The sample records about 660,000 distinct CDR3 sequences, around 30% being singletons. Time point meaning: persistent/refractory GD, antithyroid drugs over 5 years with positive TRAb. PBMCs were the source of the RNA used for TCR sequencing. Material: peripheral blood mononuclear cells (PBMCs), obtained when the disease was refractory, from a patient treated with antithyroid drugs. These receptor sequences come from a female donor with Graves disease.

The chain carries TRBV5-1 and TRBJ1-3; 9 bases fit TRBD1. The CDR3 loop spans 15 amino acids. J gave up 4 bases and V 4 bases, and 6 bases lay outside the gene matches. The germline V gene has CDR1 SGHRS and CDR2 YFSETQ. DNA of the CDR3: TGCGCCAGCAGCGCTGCGGGACAGGGCGGAAACACCATATATTTT. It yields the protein CASSAAGQGGNTIYF.

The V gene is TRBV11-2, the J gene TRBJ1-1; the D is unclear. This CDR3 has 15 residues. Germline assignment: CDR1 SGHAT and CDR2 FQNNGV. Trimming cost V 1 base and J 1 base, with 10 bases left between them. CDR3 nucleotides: TGTGCCAGCAGCTTAGGGCAAAGCGGGAACACTGAAGCTTTCTTT. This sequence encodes CASSLGQSGNTEAFF.

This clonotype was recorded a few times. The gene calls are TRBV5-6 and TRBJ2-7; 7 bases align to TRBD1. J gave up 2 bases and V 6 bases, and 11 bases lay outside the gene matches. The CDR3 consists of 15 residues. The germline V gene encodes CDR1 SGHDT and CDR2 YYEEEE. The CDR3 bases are TGTGCCAGCACCCTGGGCGGAAGGGGGCCCTACGAGCAGTACTTC. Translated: CASTLGGRGPYEQYF.

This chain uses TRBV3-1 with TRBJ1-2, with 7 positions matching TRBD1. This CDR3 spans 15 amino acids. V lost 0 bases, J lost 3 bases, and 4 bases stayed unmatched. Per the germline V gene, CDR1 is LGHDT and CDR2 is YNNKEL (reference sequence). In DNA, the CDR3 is TGTGCCAGCAGCCAAGATTGGCAGGGGGACTATGGCTACACCTTC. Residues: CASSQDWQGDYGYTF.

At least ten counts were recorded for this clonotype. The CDR3 sequence: CASRPSWGLGETQYF. In DNA, the CDR3 is TGTGCCAGCCGGCCTAGTTGGGGGCTGGGAGAGACCCAGTACTTC. The rearrangement joins TRBV6-1 to TRBJ2-5; the D gene is possibly TRBD1 (6 bases). The V end was cut by 8 bases, the J end by 4 bases, with 20 bases between. This CDR3 has 15 amino acids. The germline V gene encodes CDR1 MNHNS and CDR2 SASEGT.

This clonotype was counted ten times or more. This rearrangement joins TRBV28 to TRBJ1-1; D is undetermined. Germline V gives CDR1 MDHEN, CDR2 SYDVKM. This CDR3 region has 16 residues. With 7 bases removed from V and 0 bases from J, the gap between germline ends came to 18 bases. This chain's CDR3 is CASTAFGIIMNTEAFF. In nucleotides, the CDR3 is TGTGCCAGCACCGCCTTCGGGATTATTATGAACACTGAAGCTTTCTTT.

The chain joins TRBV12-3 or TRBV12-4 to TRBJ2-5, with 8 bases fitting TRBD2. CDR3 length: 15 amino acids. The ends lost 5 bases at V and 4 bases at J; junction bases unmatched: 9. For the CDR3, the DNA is TGTGCCAGCAGTCCCGTAGCGGGGCGGGGAGAGACCCAGTACTTC. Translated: CASSPVAGRGETQYF.

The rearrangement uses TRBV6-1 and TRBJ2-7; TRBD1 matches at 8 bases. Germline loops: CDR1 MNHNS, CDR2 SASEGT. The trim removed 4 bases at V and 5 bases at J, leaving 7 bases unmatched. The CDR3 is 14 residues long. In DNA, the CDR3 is TGTGCCAGCAGTGCGACAGGGGATTACGACGAGCAGTACTTC. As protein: CASSATGDYDEQYF.

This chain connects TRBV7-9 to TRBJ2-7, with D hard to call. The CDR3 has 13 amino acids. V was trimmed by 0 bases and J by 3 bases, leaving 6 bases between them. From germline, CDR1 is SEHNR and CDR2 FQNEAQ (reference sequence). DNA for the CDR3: TGTGCCAGCAGCTTAGCGTTCAGCTACGAGCAGTACTTC. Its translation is CASSLAFSYEQYF.

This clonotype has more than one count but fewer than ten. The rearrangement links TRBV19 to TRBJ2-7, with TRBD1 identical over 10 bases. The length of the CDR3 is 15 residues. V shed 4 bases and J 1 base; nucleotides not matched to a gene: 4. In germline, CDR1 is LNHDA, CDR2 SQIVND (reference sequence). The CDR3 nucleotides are TGTGCCAGTAGTAACGGACAGGGGGGTTCCTACGAGCAGTACTTC. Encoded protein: CASSNGQGGSYEQYF.

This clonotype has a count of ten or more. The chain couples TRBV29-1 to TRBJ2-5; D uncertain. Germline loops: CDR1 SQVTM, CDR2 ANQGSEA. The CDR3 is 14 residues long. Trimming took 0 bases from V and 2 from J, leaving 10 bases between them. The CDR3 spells CSVEDVTVQETQYF. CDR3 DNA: TGCAGCGTTGAAGATGTCACAGTTCAAGAGACCCAGTACTTC.

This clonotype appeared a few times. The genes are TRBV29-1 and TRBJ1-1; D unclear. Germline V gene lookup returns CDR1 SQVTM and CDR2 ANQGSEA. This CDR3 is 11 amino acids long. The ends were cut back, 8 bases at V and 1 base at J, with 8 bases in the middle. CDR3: CSTLTNTEAFF. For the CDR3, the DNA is TGCAGCACCCTTACGAACACTGAAGCTTTCTTT.

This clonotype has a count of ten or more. As DNA, the CDR3 is TGTGCCAGCAGTGTTACAGATAGCAATCAGCCCCAGCATTTT. It encodes CASSVTDSNQPQHF. The chain links TRBV2 to TRBJ1-5, with D unclear. Looked up from germline, CDR1 is SNHLY and CDR2 is FYNNEI. There are 14 residues in the CDR3. Trimming shortened V by 4 bases and J by 0 bases, and 7 bases separated the two germline ends.

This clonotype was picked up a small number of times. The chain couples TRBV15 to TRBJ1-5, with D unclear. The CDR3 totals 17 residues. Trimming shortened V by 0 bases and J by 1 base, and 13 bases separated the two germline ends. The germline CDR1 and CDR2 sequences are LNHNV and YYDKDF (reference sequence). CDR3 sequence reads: CATSRDRWGTSNQPQHF. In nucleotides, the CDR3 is TGTGCCACCAGCAGAGATAGATGGGGTACCAGCAATCAGCCCCAGCATTTT.

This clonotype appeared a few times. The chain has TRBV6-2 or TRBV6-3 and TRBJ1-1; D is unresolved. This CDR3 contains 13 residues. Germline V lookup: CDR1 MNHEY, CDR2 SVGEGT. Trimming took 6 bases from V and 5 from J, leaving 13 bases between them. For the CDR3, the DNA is TGTGCCAGCAGCCTCGGCGTGGCAACTGAAGCTTTCTTT. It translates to CASSLGVATEAFF.

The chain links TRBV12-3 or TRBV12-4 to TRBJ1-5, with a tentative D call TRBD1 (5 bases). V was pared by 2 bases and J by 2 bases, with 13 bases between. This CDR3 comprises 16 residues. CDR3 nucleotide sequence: TGTGCCAGCAGTTTATGGGCAGGGATCGGCAATCAGCCCCAGCATTTT. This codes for CASSLWAGIGNQPQHF.

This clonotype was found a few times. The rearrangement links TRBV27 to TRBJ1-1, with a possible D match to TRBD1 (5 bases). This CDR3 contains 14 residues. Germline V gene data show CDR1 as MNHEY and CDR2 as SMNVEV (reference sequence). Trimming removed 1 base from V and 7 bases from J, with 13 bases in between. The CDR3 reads CASSLYPGEGEAFF. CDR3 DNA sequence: TGTGCCAGCAGTTTATATCCGGGGGAGGGTGAAGCTTTCTTT.

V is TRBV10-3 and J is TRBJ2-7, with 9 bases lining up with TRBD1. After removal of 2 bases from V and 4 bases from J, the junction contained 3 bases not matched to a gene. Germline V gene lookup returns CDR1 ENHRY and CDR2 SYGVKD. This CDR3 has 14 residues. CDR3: CAISETGGEYEQYF. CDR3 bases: TGTGCCATCAGTGAGACAGGGGGCGAGTACGAGCAGTACTTC.

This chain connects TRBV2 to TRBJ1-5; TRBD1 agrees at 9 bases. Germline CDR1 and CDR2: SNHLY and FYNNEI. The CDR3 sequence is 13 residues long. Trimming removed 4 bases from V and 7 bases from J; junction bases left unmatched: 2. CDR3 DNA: TGTGCCAGCAGTGCACAGGGGGCCCAGCCCCAGCATTTT. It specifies CASSAQGAQPQHF. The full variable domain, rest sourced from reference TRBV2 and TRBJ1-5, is EPEVTQTPSHQVTQMGQEVILRCVPISNHLYFYWYRQILGQKVEFLVSFYNNEISEKSEIFDDQFSVERPDGSNFTLKIRSTKLEDSAMYFCASSAQGAQPQHFGDGTRLSIL.

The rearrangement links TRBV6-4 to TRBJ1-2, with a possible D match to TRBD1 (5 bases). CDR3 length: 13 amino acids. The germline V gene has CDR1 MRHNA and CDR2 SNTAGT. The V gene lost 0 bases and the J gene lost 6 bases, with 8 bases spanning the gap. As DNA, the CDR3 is TGTGCCAGCAGTGACTCCAGGGTTCATGGCTACACCTTC. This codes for CASSDSRVHGYTF.

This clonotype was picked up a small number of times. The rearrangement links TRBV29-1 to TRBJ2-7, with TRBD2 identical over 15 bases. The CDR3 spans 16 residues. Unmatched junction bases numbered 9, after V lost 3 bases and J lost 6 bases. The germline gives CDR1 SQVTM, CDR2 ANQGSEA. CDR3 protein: CSVDGTSGRSGREQYF. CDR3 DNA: TGCAGCGTTGACGGGACTAGCGGGAGGTCGGGGCGCGAGCAGTACTTC.

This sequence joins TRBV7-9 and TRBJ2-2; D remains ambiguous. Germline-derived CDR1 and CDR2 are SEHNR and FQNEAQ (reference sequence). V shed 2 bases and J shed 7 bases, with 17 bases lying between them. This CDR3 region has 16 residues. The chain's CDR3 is CASSLRISTFSGELFF. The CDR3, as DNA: TGTGCCAGCAGCTTACGCATCTCTACGTTCAGCGGGGAGCTGTTTTTT.

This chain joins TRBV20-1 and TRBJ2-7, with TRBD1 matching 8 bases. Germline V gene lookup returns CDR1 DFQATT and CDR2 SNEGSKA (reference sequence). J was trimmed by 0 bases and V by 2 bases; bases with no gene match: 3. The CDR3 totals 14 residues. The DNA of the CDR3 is TGCAGTGCTAGACCGGGACAGGCCTCCTACGAGCAGTACTTC. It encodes CSARPGQASYEQYF.

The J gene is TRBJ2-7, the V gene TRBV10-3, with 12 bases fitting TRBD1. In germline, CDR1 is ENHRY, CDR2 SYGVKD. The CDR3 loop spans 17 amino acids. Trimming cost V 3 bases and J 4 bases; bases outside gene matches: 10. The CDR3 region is CAISDLGMGQGAYEQYF. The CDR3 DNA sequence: TGTGCCATCAGTGACCTGGGTATGGGACAGGGGGCTTACGAGCAGTACTTC.

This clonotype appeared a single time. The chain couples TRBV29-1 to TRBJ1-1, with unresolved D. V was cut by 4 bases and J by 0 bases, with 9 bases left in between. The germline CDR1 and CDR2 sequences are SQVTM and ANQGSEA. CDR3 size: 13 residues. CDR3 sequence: CSVGGSLNTEAFF. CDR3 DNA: TGCAGCGTTGGTGGTAGCTTGAACACTGAAGCTTTCTTT.

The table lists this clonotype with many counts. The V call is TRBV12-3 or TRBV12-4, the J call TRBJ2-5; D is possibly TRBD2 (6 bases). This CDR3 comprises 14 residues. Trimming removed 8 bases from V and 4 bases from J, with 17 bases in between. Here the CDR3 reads CASGQTEGGETQYF. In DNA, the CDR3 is TGTGCCAGCGGCCAGACGGAGGGTGGAGAGACCCAGTACTTC.

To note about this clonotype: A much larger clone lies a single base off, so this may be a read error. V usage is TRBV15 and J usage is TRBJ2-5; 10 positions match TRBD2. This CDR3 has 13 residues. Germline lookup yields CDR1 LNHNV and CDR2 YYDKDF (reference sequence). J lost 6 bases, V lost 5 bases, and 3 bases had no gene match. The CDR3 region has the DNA TGTGCCACCAGCGTACTAGCGGGGAAGACCCAGTACTTC. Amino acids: CATSVLAGKTQYF.

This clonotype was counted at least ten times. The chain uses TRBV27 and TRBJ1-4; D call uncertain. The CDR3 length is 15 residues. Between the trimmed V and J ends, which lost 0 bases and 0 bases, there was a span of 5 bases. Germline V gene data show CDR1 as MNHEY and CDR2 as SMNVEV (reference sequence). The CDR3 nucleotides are TGTGCCAGCAGTTTATCGACTACAACTAATGAAAAACTGTTTTTT. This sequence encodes CASSLSTTTNEKLFF. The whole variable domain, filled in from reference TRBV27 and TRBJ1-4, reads EAQVTQNPRYLITVTGKKLTVTCSQNMNHEYMSWYRQDPGLGLRQIYYSMNVEVTDKGDVPEGYKVSRKEKRNFPLILESPSPNQTSLYFCASSLSTTTNEKLFFGSGTQLSVL.